This T cell receptor (beta chain) derives from a study of CD8 T cells in ankylosing spondylitis. Germline loops: CDR1 DFQATT, CDR2 SNEGSKA (reference sequence). The germline V and J ends were trimmed by 6 bases and 5 bases, with 14 bases remaining between them. The CDR3 spans 12 residues. This clonotype was detected many times. TCRdb processed the 5' RACE reads anew with MiXCR; each CDR3 protein has one entry. The top ten hold 5% to 7.5% of the sample, which has hundreds of thousands of distinct CDR3 sequences, under 30% seen once. The specimen sequenced was blood, either unsorted or a sorted T cell fraction (not recorded which). This TCR was sampled from a male donor with ankylosing spondylitis or in good health (not recorded which). The chain links TRBV20-1 to TRBJ2-7; D might be TRBD2 (6 bases). DNA of the CDR3: TGCAGTGCACGGAGGGGAATCGACGAGCAGTACTTC. Translated: CSARRGIDEQYF.